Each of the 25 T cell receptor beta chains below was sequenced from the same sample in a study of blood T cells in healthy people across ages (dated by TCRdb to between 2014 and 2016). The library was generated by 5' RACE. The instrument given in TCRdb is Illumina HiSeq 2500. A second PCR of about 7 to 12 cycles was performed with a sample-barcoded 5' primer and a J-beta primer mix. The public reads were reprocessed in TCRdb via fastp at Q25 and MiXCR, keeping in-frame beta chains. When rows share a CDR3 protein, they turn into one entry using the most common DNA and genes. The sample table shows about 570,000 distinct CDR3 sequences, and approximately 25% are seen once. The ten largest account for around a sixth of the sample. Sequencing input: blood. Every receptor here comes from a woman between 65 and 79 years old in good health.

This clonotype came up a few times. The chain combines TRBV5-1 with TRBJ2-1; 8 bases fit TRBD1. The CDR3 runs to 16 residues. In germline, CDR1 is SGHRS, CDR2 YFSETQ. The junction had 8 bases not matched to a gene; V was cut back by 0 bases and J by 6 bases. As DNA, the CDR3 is TGCGCCAGCAGCTTGGCCTTCGGGACAGGTAGCAATGAGCAGTTCTTC. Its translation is CASSLAFGTGSNEQFF.

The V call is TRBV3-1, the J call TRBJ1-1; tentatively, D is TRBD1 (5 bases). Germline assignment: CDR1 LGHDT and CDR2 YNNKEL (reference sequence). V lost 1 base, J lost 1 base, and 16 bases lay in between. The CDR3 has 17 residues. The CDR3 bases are TGTGCCAGCAGCCAAGCCTGGGAGGGACCAGGGAACACTGAAGCTTTCTTT. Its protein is CASSQAWEGPGNTEAFF.

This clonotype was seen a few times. The CDR3 loop is CASSFPRGGNEKLFF. CDR3 coding DNA: TGCGCCAGCAGCTTCCCTCGGGGGGGGAATGAAAAACTGTTTTTT. The chain combines TRBV4-1 with TRBJ1-4; TRBD1 is a possible D gene (5 bases). This CDR3 is built from 15 residues. V was cut by 5 bases and J by 5 bases, with 15 bases left in between. CDR1 is MGHRA and CDR2 is YSYEKL in the germline V gene.

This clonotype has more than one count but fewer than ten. The CDR3 spells CASSPIDRETEAFF. The DNA of the CDR3 is TGTGCCAGCTCACCGATAGACAGGGAAACTGAAGCTTTCTTT. The chain links TRBV18 to TRBJ1-1; 7 bases match TRBD1. The CDR3 contains 14 residues. Trimming at V came to 3 bases and at J to 5 bases, leaving 6 bases not matched to a gene. Germline loops: CDR1 KGHSH, CDR2 LQKENI.

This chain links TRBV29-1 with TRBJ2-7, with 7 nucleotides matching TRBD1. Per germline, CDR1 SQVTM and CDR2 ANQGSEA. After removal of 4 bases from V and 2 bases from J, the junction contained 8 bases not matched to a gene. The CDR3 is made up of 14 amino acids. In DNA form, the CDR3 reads TGCAGCGTTGGGTACCGGGACAGCACCTACGAGCAGTACTTC. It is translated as CSVGYRDSTYEQYF.

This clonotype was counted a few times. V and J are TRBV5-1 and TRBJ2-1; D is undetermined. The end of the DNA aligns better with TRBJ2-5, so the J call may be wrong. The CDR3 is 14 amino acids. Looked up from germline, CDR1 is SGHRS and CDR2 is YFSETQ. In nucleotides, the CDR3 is TGCGCCAGCAGCTTGAGAGGAAACCAAGAGACCCAGTACTTC. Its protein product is CASSLRGNQETQYF.

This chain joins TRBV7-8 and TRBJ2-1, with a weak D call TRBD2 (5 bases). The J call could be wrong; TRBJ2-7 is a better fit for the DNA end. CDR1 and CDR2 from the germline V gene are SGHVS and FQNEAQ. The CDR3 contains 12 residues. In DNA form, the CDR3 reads TGTGCCAGCAGCTTTGGAGGTTGGGAGCAGTACTTC. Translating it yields CASSFGGWEQYF.

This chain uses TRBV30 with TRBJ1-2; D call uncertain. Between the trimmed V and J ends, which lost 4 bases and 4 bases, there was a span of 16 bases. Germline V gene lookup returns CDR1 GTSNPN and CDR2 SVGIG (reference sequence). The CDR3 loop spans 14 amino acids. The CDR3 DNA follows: TGTGCCTGGACTGGCACTAGCAGTTTCTATGGCTACACCTTC. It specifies CAWTGTSSFYGYTF.

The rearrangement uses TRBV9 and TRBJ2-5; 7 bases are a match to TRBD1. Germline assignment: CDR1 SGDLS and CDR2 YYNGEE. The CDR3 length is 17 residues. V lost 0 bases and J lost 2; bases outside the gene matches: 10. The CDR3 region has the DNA TGTGCCAGCAGCGTAGGTGCCGGGACAGCAGTACAAGAGACCCAGTACTTC. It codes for CASSVGAGTAVQETQYF.

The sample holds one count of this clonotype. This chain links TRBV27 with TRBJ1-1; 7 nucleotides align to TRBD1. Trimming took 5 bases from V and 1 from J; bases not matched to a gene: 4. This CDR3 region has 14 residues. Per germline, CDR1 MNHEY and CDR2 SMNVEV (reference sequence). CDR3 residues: CASSGGQTNTEAFF. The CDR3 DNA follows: TGTGCCAGCAGTGGGGGACAGACGAACACTGAAGCTTTCTTT.

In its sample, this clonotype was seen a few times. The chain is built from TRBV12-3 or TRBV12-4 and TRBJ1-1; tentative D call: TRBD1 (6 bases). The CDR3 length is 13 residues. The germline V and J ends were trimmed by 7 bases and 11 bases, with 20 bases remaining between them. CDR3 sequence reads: CASTRVGGRGAFF. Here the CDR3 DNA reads TGTGCCAGCACCCGAGTTGGGGGGCGAGGGGCTTTCTTT.

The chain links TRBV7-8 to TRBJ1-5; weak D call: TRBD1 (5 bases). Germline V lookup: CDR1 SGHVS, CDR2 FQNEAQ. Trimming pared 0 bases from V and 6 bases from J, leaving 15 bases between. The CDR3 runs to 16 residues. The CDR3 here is CASSLAVRVGGQPQHF. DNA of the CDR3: TGTGCCAGCAGCTTAGCGGTGAGGGTTGGGGGTCAGCCCCAGCATTTT.

Here the CDR3 DNA reads TGCAGTGCTAGAGATCAAGGGGGCGACAGGGGATGGGAGACCCAGTACTTC. This gives the protein CSARDQGGDRGWETQYF. This chain uses TRBV20-1 with TRBJ2-5, with 8 bases that match TRBD1. The CDR3 is 17 amino acids. V lost 0 bases and J lost 5; bases outside the gene matches: 14. Germline CDR1 is DFQATT and CDR2 is SNEGSKA (reference sequence).

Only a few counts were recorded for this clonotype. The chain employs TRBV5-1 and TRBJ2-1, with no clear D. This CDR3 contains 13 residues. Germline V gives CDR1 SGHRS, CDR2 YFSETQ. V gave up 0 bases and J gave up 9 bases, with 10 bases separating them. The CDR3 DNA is TGCGCCAGCAGCTTGGCAGATTATACTGAGCAGTTCTTC. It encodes CASSLADYTEQFF.

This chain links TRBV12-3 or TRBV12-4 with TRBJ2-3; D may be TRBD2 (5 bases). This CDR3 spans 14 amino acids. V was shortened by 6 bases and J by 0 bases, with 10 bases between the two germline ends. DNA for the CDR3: TGTGCCAGCAGCTCGGACTGGAGCACAGATACGCAGTATTTT. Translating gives CASSSDWSTDTQYF.

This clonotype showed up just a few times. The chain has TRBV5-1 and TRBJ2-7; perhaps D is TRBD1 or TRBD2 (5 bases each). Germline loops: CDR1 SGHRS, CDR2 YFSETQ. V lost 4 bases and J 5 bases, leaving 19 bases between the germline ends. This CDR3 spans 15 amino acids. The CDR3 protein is CASSPLQGVSNEQYF. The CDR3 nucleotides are TGCGCCAGCAGCCCCTTGCAGGGAGTAAGTAACGAGCAGTACTTC.

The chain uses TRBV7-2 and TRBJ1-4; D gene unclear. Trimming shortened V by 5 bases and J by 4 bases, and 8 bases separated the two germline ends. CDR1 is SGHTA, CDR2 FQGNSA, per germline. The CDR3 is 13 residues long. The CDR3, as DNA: TGTGCCAGCAGCCCCCGCCTTAATGAAAAACTGTTTTTT. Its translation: CASSPRLNEKLFF.

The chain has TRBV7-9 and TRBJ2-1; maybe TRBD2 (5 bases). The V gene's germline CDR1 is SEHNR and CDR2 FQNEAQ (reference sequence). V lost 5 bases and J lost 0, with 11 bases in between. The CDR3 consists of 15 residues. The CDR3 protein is CASSALGSSYNEQFF. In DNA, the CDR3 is TGTGCCAGCAGCGCCCTAGGGAGCTCCTACAATGAGCAGTTCTTC. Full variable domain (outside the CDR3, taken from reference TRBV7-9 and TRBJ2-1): DTGVSQNPRHKITKRGQNVTFRCDPISEHNRLYWYRQTLGQGPEFLTYFQNEAQLEKSRLLSDRFSAERPKGSFSTLEIQRTEQGDSAMYLCASSALGSSYNEQFFGPGTRLTVL.

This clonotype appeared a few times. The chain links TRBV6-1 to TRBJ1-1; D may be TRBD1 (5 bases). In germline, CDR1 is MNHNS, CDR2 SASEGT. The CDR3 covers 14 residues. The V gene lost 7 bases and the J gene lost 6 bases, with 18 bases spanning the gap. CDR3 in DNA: TGTGCCAGCAAATCGGGGGGAGAAGTTGCTGAAGCTTTCTTT. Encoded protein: CASKSGGEVAEAFF.

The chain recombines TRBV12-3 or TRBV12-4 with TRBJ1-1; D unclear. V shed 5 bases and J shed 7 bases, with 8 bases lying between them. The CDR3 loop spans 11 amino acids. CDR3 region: CASSVEVEAFF. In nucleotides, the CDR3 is TGTGCCAGCAGTGTAGAGGTTGAAGCTTTCTTT.

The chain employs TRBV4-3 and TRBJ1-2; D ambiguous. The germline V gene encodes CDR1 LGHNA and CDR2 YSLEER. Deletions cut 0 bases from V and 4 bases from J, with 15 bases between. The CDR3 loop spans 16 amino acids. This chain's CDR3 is CASSQDVRTPGYGYTF. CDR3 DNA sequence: TGCGCCAGCAGCCAAGATGTACGGACCCCTGGCTATGGCTACACCTTC.

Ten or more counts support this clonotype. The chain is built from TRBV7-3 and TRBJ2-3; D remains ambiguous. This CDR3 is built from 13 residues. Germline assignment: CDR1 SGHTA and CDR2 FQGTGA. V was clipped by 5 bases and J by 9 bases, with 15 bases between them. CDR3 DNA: TGTGCCAGCAGCCCCATTTATGGGAAAACGCAGTATTTT. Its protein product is CASSPIYGKTQYF.

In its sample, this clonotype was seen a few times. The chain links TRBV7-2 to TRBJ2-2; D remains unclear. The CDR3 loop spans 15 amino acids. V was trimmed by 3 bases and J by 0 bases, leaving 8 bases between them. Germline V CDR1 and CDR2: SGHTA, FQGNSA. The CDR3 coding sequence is TGTGCCAGCAGCTTCACCCCCTCGAACACCGGGGAGCTGTTTTTT. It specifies CASSFTPSNTGELFF.

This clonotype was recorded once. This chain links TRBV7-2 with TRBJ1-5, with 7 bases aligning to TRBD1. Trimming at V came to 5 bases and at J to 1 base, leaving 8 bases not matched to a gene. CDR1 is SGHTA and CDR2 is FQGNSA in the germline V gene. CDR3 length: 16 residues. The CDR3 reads CASSLLGGGSNQPQHF. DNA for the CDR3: TGTGCCAGCAGCCTCTTGGGAGGGGGCAGCAATCAGCCCCAGCATTTT.

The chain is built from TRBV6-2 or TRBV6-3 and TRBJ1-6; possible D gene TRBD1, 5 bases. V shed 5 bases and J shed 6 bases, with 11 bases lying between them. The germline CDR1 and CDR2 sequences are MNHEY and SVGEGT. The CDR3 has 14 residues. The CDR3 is CASSRTNFNSPLHF. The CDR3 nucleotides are TGTGCCAGCAGTCGGACAAACTTTAATTCACCCCTCCACTTT.